This TCR beta chain appears in the sequencing data of a study of shared clonotypes between healthy human individuals. Findings and caveats of the study: For naive CD4 cells, around 5% of clonotypes were shared across a handful of donors.

In the case of this clone: What it binds is not known.

Repertoires were generated with immunoSEQ multiplex PCR, while TCRdb's copy carries only in-frame clones and drops some. Of about a million clones in the sample, 70% to 85% were seen once. Losses at the gene ends were 6 bases for V and 4 bases for J; bases not matched to a gene: 11. The CDR3 contains 15 residues. CDR1 and CDR2 from the germline V gene are MDHEN and SYDVKM. Donors, healthy HIV-negative adults, lacked recent acute infections or vaccinations. Investigators divided CD4+ cells into CD45RA+ naive and CD45RA-negative memory subsets. V is TRBV28 and J is TRBJ2-7, with 8 nucleotides matching TRBD1. Sequencing input: memory CD4+ T cells from PBMCs. Subset specified: CD45RA-negative fraction. This receptor was taken from a man aged 18 to 35 in good health. Some clones in this sample may be carry-over from other donors' samples. DNA of the CDR3: TGTGCCAGCAGGCTTGCCGGACAGGGTGGTTACGAGCAGTACTTC. Protein: CASRLAGQGGYEQYF.